A selection of T cell receptor beta chains follows, all from one sample in a study of blood T cell repertoires in COVID-19. Repertoires were generated with immunoSEQ multiplex PCR, while TCRdb's copy carries only in-frame clones and drops some. The sample holds under 300,000 clones; over 80% are singletons and the top ten take under 2.5%. Input material: PBMCs or T cells enriched from blood (not recorded which). The receptors derive from a woman aged 18-29 years who had recovered from COVID-19. The CDR3 runs from the conserved cysteine through the conserved F or W. Fields, in order: V gene, D gene, J gene, clone size, CDR3 DNA, CDR3 protein. The D gene is left open where the match is weak. The size entry is marked missing in some rows and otherwise reads once, few, many or a size class.

TRBV6-5	TRBD2	TRBJ2-7	-	TGTGCCAGCAGGGCACTAGCGGGACCCTACGAGCAGTACTTC	CASRALAGPYEQYF
TRBV6-5	-	TRBJ1-1	-	TGTGCCAGCAGCTCCGGGATGAACACTGAAGCTTTCTTT	CASSSGMNTEAFF
TRBV11-3	-	TRBJ1-6	-	TGTGCCAGCAGCCCCCACTACGAGGCTTCACCCCTCCACTTT	CASSPHYEASPLHF
TRBV9	-	TRBJ1-6	-	TGTGCCAGCAGCTCCACTTCGAGTAGCTCCTATAATTCACCCCTCCACTTT	CASSSTSSSSYNSPLHF
TRBV7-2	-	TRBJ1-5	-	TGTGCCAGCAGCTTAGCGCTGGAGGCTCCCCAGCATTTT	CASSLALEAPQHF
TRBV6-6	TRBD2	TRBJ2-7	few	TGTGCCAGCAGTTCGGATAGCGGGGGCTACGAGCAGTACTTC	CASSSDSGGYEQYF
TRBV5-6	-	TRBJ2-6	-	TGTGCCGGGGCTCAGGCAGGACGGTCTGGGGCCAACGTCCTGACTTTC	CAGAQAGRSGANVLTF
TRBV6-2/TRBV6-3	-	TRBJ2-5	once	TGTGCCAGCAGTTACGGTGGGGAGCAAGAGACCCAGTACTTC	CASSYGGEQETQYF
TRBV18	TRBD1	TRBJ1-2	-	TGTGCCAGCGCCCCTGGACAGGGTACCCCAGAATCCTATGGCTACACCTTC	CASAPGQGTPESYGYTF
TRBV5-5	TRBD2	TRBJ2-1	-	TGTGCCAGCAGCTTCCGACTAGCGGGGGTTTACAATGAGCAGTTCTTC	CASSFRLAGVYNEQFF
TRBV18	TRBD2	TRBJ2-1	few	TGTGCCAGCTCAACTAGCGGGGGGAACTCCTACAATGAGCAGTTCTTC	CASSTSGGNSYNEQFF
TRBV10-3	TRBD1	TRBJ1-1	-	TGTGCCATCAGTGAGTCTGGGACAGGGGACACTGAAGCTTTCTTT	CAISESGTGDTEAFF
TRBV24-1	-	TRBJ1-2	-	TGTGCCACCAGTGATTCTGGCCGCTATGGCTACACCTTC	CATSDSGRYGYTF
TRBV28	TRBD1	TRBJ2-7	-	TGTGCCAGCGGCCAACAGGGGCCCTCCTACGAGCAGTACTTC	CASGQQGPSYEQYF
TRBV16	TRBD1	TRBJ2-1	-	TGTGCCAGCAGCCCGGGGACAGTTGCAGAGCAGTTCTTC	CASSPGTVAEQFF
TRBV4-3	-	TRBJ1-2	-	TGCGCCAGCAGCCAAGAAGACAGAGGTAACTATGGCTACACCTTC	CASSQEDRGNYGYTF
TRBV5-5	-	TRBJ1-2	-	TGTGCCAGCAGCTTGGGGGTACAGGGTGCCTCGGGCTACACCTTC	CASSLGVQGASGYTF
TRBV15	TRBD2	TRBJ2-1	-	TGTGCCACCAGCAGACACGGACTAGCATCCTACAATGAGCAGTTCTTC	CATSRHGLASYNEQFF
TRBV6-5	-	TRBJ1-6	once	TGTGCCAGCAGTCGGGATGATGGCTCACCCCTCCACTTT	CASSRDDGSPLHF
TRBV11-3	-	TRBJ2-3	-	TGTGCCAGCAGCTTGAGTCCGCTAGATACGCAGTATTTT	CASSLSPLDTQYF
TRBV5-4	TRBD2	TRBJ2-1	-	TGTGCCAGCAGCTTAGGACTAGCGGGAGGACACACTGAGCAGTTCTTC	CASSLGLAGGHTEQFF
TRBV2	TRBD1	TRBJ2-2	once	TGTGCCAGCAGAAAGGGACAGGGCGGCGGGGAGCTGTTTTTT	CASRKGQGGGELFF